The T cell receptor (beta chain) described here comes from a study of cytomegalovirus exposure and HLA in healthy donors. Vbeta (60) and Jbeta (13) primers were used in the PCR. TCRdb's copy holds only in-frame clones and misses some; the assay was immunoSEQ multiplex PCR. Its listing shows about 140,000 clones. The CDR3 covers 14 residues. Germline-derived CDR1 and CDR2 are SGHRS and YFSETQ. This chain links TRBV5-1 with TRBJ2-5; D is possibly TRBD1 (6 bases). The tail of the sequence fits TRBJ2-7 better, so the J call may be wrong. The sequenced sample consisted of PBMCs. The TCR was taken from a woman aged 18-29 years in good health and CMV-seronegative. CDR3 in amino acids: CASSLTGPAYEQYF. The DNA of the CDR3 is TGCGCCAGCAGCTTGACAGGGCCGGCCTACGAGCAGTACTTC.